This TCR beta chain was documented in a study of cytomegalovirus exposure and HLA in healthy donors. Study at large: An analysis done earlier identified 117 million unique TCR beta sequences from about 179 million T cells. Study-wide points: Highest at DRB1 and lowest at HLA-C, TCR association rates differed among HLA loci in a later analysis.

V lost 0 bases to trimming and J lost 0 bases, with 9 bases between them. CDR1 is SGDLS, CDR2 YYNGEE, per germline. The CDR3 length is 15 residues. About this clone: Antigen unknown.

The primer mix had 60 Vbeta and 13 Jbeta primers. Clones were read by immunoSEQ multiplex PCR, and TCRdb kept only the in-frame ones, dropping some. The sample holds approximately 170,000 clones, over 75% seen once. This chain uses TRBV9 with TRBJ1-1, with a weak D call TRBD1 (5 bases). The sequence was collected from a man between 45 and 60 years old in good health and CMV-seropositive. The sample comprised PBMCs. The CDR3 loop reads CASSVGGRLNTEAFF. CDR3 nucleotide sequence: TGTGCCAGCAGCGTAGGGGGCAGACTGAACACTGAAGCTTTCTTT.